These 23 T cell receptor beta chains came from one sample sequenced in a study of shared clonotypes between healthy human individuals. Repertoires were generated with immunoSEQ multiplex PCR, while TCRdb's copy carries only in-frame clones and drops some. Found here are about 1 million clones, approximately 68% of them singletons; the top ten hold over 1.3%. Sequencing was carried out using memory CD4+ T cells sorted from blood. The subset was: CD45RA-negative fraction. All receptors come from a man between 18 and 29 years old in good health.

V is TRBV9 and J is TRBJ2-5; 10 positions agree with TRBD2. The CDR3 spans 15 residues. Germline assignment: CDR1 SGDLS and CDR2 YYNGEE. Germline trimming cut 4 bases from V and 0 bases from J; bases unmatched to any gene: 3. In nucleotides, the CDR3 is TGTGCCAGCAGCAGGGGACTAGCGAACCAAGAGACCCAGTACTTC. Translation gives CASSRGLANQETQYF.

The chain links TRBV6-5 to TRBJ2-2; D assignment may be TRBD1 or TRBD2 (6 bases each). V gave up 0 bases and J gave up 2 bases, with 10 bases separating them. Germline assignment: CDR1 MNHEY and CDR2 SVGAGI. The CDR3 extends over 16 amino acids. The CDR3 region has the DNA TGTGCCAGCAGTTACTCAGGGGGGTACAACACCGGGGAGCTGTTTTTT. Encoded protein: CASSYSGGYNTGELFF.

Notes on this clone: At the DNA level, this CDR3 is encoded by other sequences in the same sample as well. The genes are TRBV6-5 and TRBJ2-7; 9 bases map to TRBD1. V lost 8 bases to trimming and J lost 2 bases; unmatched junction nucleotides: 1. In germline, CDR1 is MNHEY, CDR2 SVGAGI. The length of the CDR3 is 12 residues. The CDR3 sequence: CASRDRAYEQYF. The CDR3 DNA sequence: TGTGCCAGCCGGGACAGGGCCTACGAGCAGTACTTC.

This clone was recorded a few times. The CDR3 protein is CASRLYEKLFF. The CDR3 bases are TGTGCCAGCAGGCTTTATGAAAAACTGTTTTTT. V gene TRBV28 combines with J gene TRBJ1-4; the D is unclear. From germline, CDR1 is MDHEN and CDR2 SYDVKM. This CDR3 is 11 amino acids long. The V gene lost 6 bases and the J gene lost 6 bases, with 5 bases spanning the gap.

This sequence joins TRBV7-2 and TRBJ1-6; D remains ambiguous. Germline assignment: CDR1 SGHTA and CDR2 FQGNSA. The CDR3 consists of 17 residues. V dropped 1 base and J dropped 7 bases, with 17 bases sitting between them. Here the CDR3 reads CASSLVPTHLYNSPLHF. CDR3 DNA sequence: TGTGCCAGCAGCTTAGTCCCGACACACCTATACAATTCACCCCTCCACTTT.

This chain links TRBV18 with TRBJ2-2; possibly TRBD1 for D (6 bases). Germline assignment: CDR1 KGHSH and CDR2 LQKENI. With 6 bases removed from V and 7 bases from J, the gap between germline ends came to 12 bases. This CDR3 has 13 residues. CDR3: CASSHRVDGELFF. CDR3 bases: TGTGCCAGCTCCCACAGGGTGGACGGGGAGCTGTTTTTT.

The chain is built from TRBV7-9 and TRBJ1-6, with no clear D. CDR1 SEHNR and CDR2 FQNEAQ come from the germline V gene (reference sequence). V lost 0 bases, J lost 8 bases, and 8 bases lay in between. The CDR3 loop spans 14 amino acids. The CDR3: CASSLAVGDSPLHF. CDR3 nucleotides: TGTGCCAGCAGCTTAGCGGTAGGAGATTCACCCCTCCACTTT.

This clone occurred once. The chain links TRBV27 to TRBJ2-7; TRBD1 agrees at 8 bases. Germline CDR1 is MNHEY and CDR2 is SMNVEV (reference sequence). The V gene end was trimmed by 6 bases and the J gene end by 6 bases; junction bases not matched to a gene: 19. This CDR3 region has 17 residues. Written as DNA, the CDR3 is TGTGCCAGCAGCCTACTTTTACCCTCAGGGGGCTTTTCCGAGCAGTACTTC. It translates to CASSLLLPSGGFSEQYF.

As regards this clone: Other DNA sequences of this sample code for an identical CDR3. J is TRBJ2-3 and V is TRBV5-1; a weak D match, TRBD1 (5 bases). V was shortened by 5 bases and J by 2 bases, with 9 bases between the two germline ends. The CDR3 is made up of 13 amino acids. The germline CDR1 and CDR2 sequences are SGHRS and YFSETQ. The chain's CDR3 is CASSLGPTDTQYF. The CDR3 DNA is TGCGCCAGCAGTCTGGGGCCCACAGATACGCAGTATTTT.

The chain is built from TRBV7-9 and TRBJ2-7; 9 bases are shared with TRBD2. Trimming cost V 4 bases and J 3 bases; bases outside gene matches: 4. Germline loops: CDR1 SEHNR, CDR2 FQNEAQ (reference sequence). This CDR3 comprises 14 residues. Written as DNA, the CDR3 is TGTGCCAGCAGCTCCGCTAGCGGGGTCTACGAGCAGTACTTC. Protein sequence: CASSSASGVYEQYF.

The chain is built from TRBV2 and TRBJ2-3; D is possibly TRBD1 (6 bases). Germline V gives CDR1 SNHLY, CDR2 FYNNEI. V was pared by 9 bases and J by 7 bases, with 17 bases between. The CDR3 runs to 13 residues. CDR3 sequence: CASLDRNGNTQYF. The CDR3 DNA follows: TGTGCCAGTCTTGACAGGAATGGGAATACGCAGTATTTT.

CDR3 sequence: CASSLRGPTNTEAFF. The CDR3 region has the DNA TGTGCCAGCAGCTTGAGGGGGCCGACCAACACTGAAGCTTTCTTT. The genes are TRBV7-2 and TRBJ1-1; TRBD1 agrees at 7 bases. The CDR3 spans 15 residues. Germline V gene lookup returns CDR1 SGHTA and CDR2 FQGNSA. With 3 bases clipped from V and 2 bases from J, the junction kept 6 bases outside the gene matches. Full variable domain (remainder filled in from reference TRBV7-2 and TRBJ1-1): GAGVSQSPSNKVTEKGKDVELRCDPISGHTALYWYRQSLGQGLEFLIYFQGNSAPDKSGLPSDRFSAERTGGSVSTLTIQRTQQEDSAVYLCASSLRGPTNTEAFFGQGTRLTVV.

To note about this clone: Other DNA sequences from this sample encode an identical CDR3 as well. This chain uses TRBV5-5 with TRBJ2-6; D ambiguous. This CDR3 has 13 residues. Germline CDR1 and CDR2: SGHKS and YYEKEE (reference sequence). Trimming left V 0 bases short and J 3 bases short, with 1 base between. The CDR3 sequence: CASSLVGANVLTF. CDR3 DNA: TGTGCCAGCAGCTTGGTTGGGGCCAACGTCCTGACTTTC.

V and J are TRBV21-1 and TRBJ1-3. TRBV21-1 is shown as a pseudogene. The CDR3 totals 16 residues. In DNA, the CDR3 is TGTGCCAGCAGCACGCTGGGGACGCTCCGTGGAAACACCATATATTTT. Protein sequence: CASSTLGTLRGNTIYF.

The chain combines TRBV25-1 with TRBJ1-1, with D unresolved. The CDR3 sequence is 13 residues long. The germline V gene encodes CDR1 MGHDK and CDR2 SYGVNS. V lost 7 bases and J 1 base, leaving 10 bases between the germline ends. CDR3 coding DNA: TGTGCCAGCAAGTTACAGCGGAACACTGAAGCTTTCTTT. This gives the protein CASKLQRNTEAFF.

The genes are TRBV2 and TRBJ2-6; TRBD2 matches 8 bases. The CDR3 totals 18 residues. V dropped 6 bases and J dropped 0; count of bases not matched to a gene: 10. The germline V gene has CDR1 SNHLY and CDR2 FYNNEI. The CDR3 reads CASRERGPESSGANVLTF. CDR3 nucleotides: TGTGCCAGCAGAGAGCGGGGGCCCGAGAGCTCTGGGGCCAACGTCCTGACTTTC.

The V call is TRBV30, the J call TRBJ2-3; 9 positions match TRBD1. The CDR3 loop spans 14 amino acids. V was clipped by 3 bases and J by 4 bases; unmatched bases: 5. The germline CDR1 and CDR2 sequences are GTSNPN and SVGIG (reference sequence). The CDR3 reads CAWRVQGAADTQYF. In nucleotides, the CDR3 is TGTGCCTGGAGGGTACAGGGGGCAGCAGATACGCAGTATTTT.

The chain combines TRBV6-6 with TRBJ2-1; the D gene is possibly TRBD2 (5 bases). Germline values: CDR1 MNHNY, CDR2 SVGAGI (reference sequence). The CDR3 runs 12 residues. V lost 8 bases and J 4 bases, leaving 9 bases between the germline ends. The DNA of the CDR3 is TGTGCCAGCGGGAGACGATACAATGAGCAGTTCTTC. Translated: CASGRRYNEQFF.

This clone was detected only a few times. Other DNA sequences in the sample encode the same CDR3. The chain is built from TRBV28 and TRBJ1-1; D is perhaps TRBD1 (6 bases). Germline assignment: CDR1 MDHEN and CDR2 SYDVKM. The CDR3 spans 14 residues. V gave up 6 bases and J gave up 2 bases, with 13 bases separating them. The CDR3 loop reads CASRQGGINTEAFF. Written as DNA, the CDR3 is TGTGCCAGCAGACAAGGGGGGATAAACACTGAAGCTTTCTTT.

A word on this clone: The sample contains more than one DNA sequence encoding this CDR3. This chain joins TRBV6-5 and TRBJ2-7; the D gene could be TRBD1 or TRBD2 (7 bases each). Germline values: CDR1 MNHEY, CDR2 SVGAGI. This CDR3 comprises 15 residues. The ends were cut back, 5 bases at V and 0 bases at J, with 14 bases in the middle. The CDR3 DNA reads as TGTGCCAGCAGTCTCAGGGGGGGGAGCTCCTACGAGCAGTACTTC. Amino acids: CASSLRGGSSYEQYF.

This clone was found once. V usage is TRBV5-4 and J usage is TRBJ1-6, with TRBD1 identical over 9 bases. CDR1 and CDR2 (germline): SGHNT, YYREEE (reference sequence). Trimming at V came to 4 bases and at J to 10 bases, leaving 9 bases not matched to a gene. CDR3 length: 15 amino acids. CDR3 protein: CASSLLQGAPSPLHF. CDR3 bases: TGTGCCAGCAGCCTCTTACAGGGGGCCCCATCACCCCTCCACTTT.

This clone has a handful of counts. This chain links TRBV5-4 with TRBJ2-7; no definite D call. CDR3 length equals 16 residues. In germline, CDR1 is SGHNT, CDR2 YYREEE (reference sequence). The germline V and J ends were trimmed by 4 bases and 0 bases, with 17 bases remaining between them. CDR3 amino acids: CASSPPGPAHSYEQYF. The CDR3 DNA is TGTGCCAGCAGCCCACCGGGCCCCGCACACTCCTACGAGCAGTACTTC.

The rearrangement joins TRBV7-2 to TRBJ2-7; D might be TRBD1 or TRBD2, each matching 6 bases. The V end was cut by 5 bases, the J end by 2 bases, with 16 bases between. CDR1 and CDR2 (germline): SGHTA, FQGNSA. This CDR3 has 15 residues. This CDR3 is CASSPPGGGTYEQYF. CDR3 DNA sequence: TGTGCCAGCAGCCCCCCTGGGGGCGGGACCTACGAGCAGTACTTC.